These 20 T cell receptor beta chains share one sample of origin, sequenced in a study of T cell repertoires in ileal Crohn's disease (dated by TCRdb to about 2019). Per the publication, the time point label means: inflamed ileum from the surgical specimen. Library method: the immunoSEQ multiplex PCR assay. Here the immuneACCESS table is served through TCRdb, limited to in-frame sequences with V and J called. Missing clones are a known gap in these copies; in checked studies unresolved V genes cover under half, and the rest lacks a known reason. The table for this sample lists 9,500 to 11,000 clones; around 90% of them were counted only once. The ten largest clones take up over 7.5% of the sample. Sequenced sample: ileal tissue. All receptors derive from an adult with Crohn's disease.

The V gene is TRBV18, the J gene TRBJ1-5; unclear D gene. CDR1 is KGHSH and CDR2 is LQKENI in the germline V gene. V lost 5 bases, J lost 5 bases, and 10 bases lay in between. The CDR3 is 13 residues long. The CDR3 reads CASSSSRDQPQHF. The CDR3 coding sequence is TGTGCCAGCTCATCTTCTCGTGATCAGCCCCAGCATTTT.

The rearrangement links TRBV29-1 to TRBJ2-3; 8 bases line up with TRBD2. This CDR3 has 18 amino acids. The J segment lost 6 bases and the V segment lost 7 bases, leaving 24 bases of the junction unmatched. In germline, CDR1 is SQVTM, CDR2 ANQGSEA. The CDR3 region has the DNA TGCAGCGCCGTGCCCTTCCCCACTAGCGGACCTAAAGGGGATACGCAGTATTTT. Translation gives CSAVPFPTSGPKGDTQYF.

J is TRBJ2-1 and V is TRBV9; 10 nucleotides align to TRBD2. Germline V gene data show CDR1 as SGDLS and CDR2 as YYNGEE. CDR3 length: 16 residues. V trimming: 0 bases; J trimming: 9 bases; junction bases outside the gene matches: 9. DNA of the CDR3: TGTGCCAGCAGCGTAGGCTCCAGCGGGAGGGCCAGTGAGCAGTTCTTC. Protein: CASSVGSSGRASEQFF.

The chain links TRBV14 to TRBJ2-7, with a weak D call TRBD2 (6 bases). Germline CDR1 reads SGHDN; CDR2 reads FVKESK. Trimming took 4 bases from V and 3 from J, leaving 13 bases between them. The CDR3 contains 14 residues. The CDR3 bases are TGTGCCAGCAGCCCCTACCAGGGAGGCTACGAGCAGTACTTC. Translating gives CASSPYQGGYEQYF.

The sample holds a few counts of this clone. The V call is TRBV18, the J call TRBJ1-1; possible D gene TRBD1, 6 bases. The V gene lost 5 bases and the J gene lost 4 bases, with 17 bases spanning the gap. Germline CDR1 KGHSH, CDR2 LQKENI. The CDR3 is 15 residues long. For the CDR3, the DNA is TGTGCCAGCTCATCGGAATTATGGGGGGCCACTGAAGCTTTCTTT. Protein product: CASSSELWGATEAFF.

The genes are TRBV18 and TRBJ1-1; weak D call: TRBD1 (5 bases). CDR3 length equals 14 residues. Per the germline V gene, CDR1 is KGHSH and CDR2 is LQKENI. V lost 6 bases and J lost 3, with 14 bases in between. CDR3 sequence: CASSYDRTYTEAFF. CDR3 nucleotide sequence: TGTGCCAGCTCTTACGACAGAACATACACTGAAGCTTTCTTT.

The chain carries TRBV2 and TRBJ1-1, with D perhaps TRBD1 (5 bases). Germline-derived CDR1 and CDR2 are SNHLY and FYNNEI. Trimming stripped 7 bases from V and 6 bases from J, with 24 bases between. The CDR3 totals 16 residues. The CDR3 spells CASKGPFGTPGPEAFF. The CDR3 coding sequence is TGTGCCAGCAAAGGCCCTTTTGGGACCCCCGGACCTGAAGCTTTCTTT.

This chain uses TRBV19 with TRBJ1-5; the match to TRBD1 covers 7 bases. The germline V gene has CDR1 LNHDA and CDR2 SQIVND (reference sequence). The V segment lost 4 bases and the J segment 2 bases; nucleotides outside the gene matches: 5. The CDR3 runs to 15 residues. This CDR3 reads CASSTSGTGNQPQHF. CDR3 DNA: TGTGCCAGTAGTACCTCCGGGACAGGCAATCAGCCCCAGCATTTT.

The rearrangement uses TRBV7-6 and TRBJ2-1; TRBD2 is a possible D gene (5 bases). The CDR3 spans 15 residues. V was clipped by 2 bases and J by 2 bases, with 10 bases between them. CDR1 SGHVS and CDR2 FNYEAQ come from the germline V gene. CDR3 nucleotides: TGTGCCAGCAGCTTATCAACCGGGACCTACAATGAGCAGTTCTTC. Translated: CASSLSTGTYNEQFF.

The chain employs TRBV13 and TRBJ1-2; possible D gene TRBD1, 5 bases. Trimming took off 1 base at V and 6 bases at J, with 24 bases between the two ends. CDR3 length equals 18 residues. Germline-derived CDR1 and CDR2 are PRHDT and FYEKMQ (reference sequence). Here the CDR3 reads CASSLDGANPKVSHGYTF. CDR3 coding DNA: TGTGCCAGCAGCTTAGACGGGGCAAACCCCAAGGTGAGCCATGGCTACACCTTC.

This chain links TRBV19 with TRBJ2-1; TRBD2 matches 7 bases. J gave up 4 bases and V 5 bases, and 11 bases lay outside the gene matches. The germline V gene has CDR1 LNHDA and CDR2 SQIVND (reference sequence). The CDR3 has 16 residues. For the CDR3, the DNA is TGTGCCAGTAGTTCCGGGACCCTGGGAGGGTACAATGAGCAGTTCTTC. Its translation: CASSSGTLGGYNEQFF.

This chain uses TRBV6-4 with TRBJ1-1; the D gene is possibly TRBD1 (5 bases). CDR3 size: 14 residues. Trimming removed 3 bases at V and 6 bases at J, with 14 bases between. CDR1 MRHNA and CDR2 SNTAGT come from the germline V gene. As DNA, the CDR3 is TGTGCCAGCAGTGAGGGGACGGGGAGGGCTGAAGCTTTCTTT. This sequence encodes CASSEGTGRAEAFF.

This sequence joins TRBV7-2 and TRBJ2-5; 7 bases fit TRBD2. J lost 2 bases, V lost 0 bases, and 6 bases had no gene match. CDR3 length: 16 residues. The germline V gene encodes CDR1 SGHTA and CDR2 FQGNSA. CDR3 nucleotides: TGTGCCAGCAGCTTAGCGGGGCTAGCGGAACAAGAGACCCAGTACTTC. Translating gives CASSLAGLAEQETQYF.

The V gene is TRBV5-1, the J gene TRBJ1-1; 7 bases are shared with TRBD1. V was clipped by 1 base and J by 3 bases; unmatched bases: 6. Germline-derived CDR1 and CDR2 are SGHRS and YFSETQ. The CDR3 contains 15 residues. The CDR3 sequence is CASSLIGTADTEAFF. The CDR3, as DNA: TGCGCCAGCAGCTTGATAGGGACAGCGGACACTGAAGCTTTCTTT.

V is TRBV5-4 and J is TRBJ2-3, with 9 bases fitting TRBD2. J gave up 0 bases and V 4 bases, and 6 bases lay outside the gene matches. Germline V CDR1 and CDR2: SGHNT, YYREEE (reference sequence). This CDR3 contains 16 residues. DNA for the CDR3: TGTGCCAGCAGCCGGGGACTAGCACAAAGCACAGATACGCAGTATTTT. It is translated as CASSRGLAQSTDTQYF.

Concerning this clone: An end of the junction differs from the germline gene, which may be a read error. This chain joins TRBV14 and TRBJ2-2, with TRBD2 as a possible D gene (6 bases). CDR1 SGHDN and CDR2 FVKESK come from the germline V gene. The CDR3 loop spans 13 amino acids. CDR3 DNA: TGTGCCAGCAGCCGATCGGGGTACGGGGGGCTGTTTTTT. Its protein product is CASSRSGYGGLFF.

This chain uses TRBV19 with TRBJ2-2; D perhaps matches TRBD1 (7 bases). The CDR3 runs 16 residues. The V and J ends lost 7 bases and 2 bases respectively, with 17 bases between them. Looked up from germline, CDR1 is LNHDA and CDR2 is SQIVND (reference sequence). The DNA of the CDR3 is TGTGCCAGTAAAGCGTCAGGGGGGTACAACACCGGGGAGCTGTTTTTT. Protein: CASKASGGYNTGELFF.

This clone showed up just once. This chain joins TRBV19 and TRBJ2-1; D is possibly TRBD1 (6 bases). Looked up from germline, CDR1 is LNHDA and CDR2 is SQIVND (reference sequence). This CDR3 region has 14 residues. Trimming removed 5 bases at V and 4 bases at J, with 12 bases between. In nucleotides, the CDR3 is TGTGCCAGTAGTCCAGGGACAACGTACAATGAGCAGTTCTTC. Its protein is CASSPGTTYNEQFF.

The CDR3 DNA follows: TGCGCCAGCCTTTACGAGCAGTACGTC. This sequence encodes CASLYEQYV. The chain employs TRBV5-1 and TRBJ2-7; D gene uncertain. The V end was cut by 7 bases, the J end by 4 bases, with 3 bases between. Germline-derived CDR1 and CDR2 are SGHRS and YFSETQ. The CDR3 spans 9 residues.

The CDR3 coding sequence is TGTGCCAGCAGCTTACCAGGCTGGAATGAGCAGTTCTTC. Its translation: CASSLPGWNEQFF. The gene calls are TRBV7-2 and TRBJ2-1; D unresolved. Germline CDR1 is SGHTA and CDR2 is FQGNSA. V was pared by 2 bases and J by 7 bases, with 9 bases between. This CDR3 is 13 amino acids long.